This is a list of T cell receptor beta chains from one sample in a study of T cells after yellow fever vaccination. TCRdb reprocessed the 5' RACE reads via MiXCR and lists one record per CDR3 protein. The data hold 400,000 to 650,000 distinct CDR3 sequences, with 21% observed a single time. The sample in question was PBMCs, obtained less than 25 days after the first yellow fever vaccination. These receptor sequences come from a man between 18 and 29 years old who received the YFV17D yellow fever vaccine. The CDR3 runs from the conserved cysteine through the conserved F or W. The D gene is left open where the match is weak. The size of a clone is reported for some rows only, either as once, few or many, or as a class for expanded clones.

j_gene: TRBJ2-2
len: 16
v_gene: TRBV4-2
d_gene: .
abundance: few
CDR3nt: TGTGCCAGCAGCCAGCAGCAATACTCGAACACCGGGGAGCTGTTTTTT
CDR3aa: CASSQQQYSNTGELFF

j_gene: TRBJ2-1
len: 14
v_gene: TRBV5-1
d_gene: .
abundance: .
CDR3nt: TGCGCCAGCAGTTCCATCGGCTGGGGGAATGAGCAGTTCTTC
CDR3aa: CASSSIGWGNEQFF

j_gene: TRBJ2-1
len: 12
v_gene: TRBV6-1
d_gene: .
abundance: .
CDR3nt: TGTGCCAGCAGTGTAGGCAGAAATGAGCAGTTCTTC
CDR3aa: CASSVGRNEQFF

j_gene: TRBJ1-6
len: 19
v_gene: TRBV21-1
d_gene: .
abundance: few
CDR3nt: TGTGCCAGCAGCGCGCCGCGAGGGAATATAATCTCCTATAATTCACCCCTCCACTTT
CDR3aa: CASSAPRGNIISYNSPLHF

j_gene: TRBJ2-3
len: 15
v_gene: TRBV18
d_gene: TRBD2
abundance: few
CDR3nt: TGTGCCAGCTCACCCTTGAGCGGGGTGTCAGATACGCAGTATTTT
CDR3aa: CASSPLSGVSDTQYF

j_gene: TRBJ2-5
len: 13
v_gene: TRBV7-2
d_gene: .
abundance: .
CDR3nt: TGTGCCAGCAGCTTCTCACTAGTGGAGACCCAGTACTTC
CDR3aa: CASSFSLVETQYF

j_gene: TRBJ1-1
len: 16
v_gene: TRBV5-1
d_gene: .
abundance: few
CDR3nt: TGCGCCAGCAGCGAACAACCCAGGGAGGGTGACACTGAAGCTTTCTTT
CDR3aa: CASSEQPREGDTEAFF

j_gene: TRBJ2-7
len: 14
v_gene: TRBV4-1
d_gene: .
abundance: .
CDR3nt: TGCGCCAGCAGCCAAGGGATCCTCGCCTACGAGCAGTACTTC
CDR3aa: CASSQGILAYEQYF

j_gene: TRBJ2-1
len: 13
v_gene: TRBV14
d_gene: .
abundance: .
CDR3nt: TGTGCCAGCAGTCCGCAGCGAGGGAATGAGCAGTTCTTC
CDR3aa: CASSPQRGNEQFF

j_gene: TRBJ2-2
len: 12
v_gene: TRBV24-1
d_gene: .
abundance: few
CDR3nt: TGTGCCACCAGTGATTTCACCGGGGAGCTGTTTTTT
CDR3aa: CATSDFTGELFF

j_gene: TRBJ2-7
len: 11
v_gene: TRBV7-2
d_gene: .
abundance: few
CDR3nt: TGTGCCAGCAGCATTCTTTACGAGCAGTACTTC
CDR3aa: CASSILYEQYF